The 6 T cell receptor beta chains listed next were all sequenced from one sample in a study of vaccination and CD4 T cells after COVID-19. Regarding treatment: approximately nine-day PBMC culture with coronavirus spike peptide pools or control peptides (ViraFEST assay). CD4+ T cells of the unexposed donor were collected before the COVID-19 pandemic (2011-2018). Cultured CD4+ T-cell DNA underwent Oncomine TCR Beta short-read sequencing. In this case, cultured CD4+ T cells provided the extracted genomic DNA. TCRdb analysed the PCR reads with MiXCR anew, one entry per CDR3 protein. The repertoire holds 6,500 to 8,000 distinct CDR3 sequences, with about 35% as singletons. These receptors' antigens are unknown. Sequencing was performed on CD4+ T cells from blood, cultured in vitro. The receptors shown here come from a human donor in good health.

Here the CDR3 DNA reads TGTGCCAGCAGCCCCGATACCGGGGAGCTGTTTTTT. Its protein product is CASSPDTGELFF. The chain combines TRBV7-2 with TRBJ2-2; D call uncertain. The CDR3 contains 12 residues. V shed 5 bases and J shed 5 bases, with 6 bases lying between them. CDR1 SGHTA and CDR2 FQGNSA come from the germline V gene. The full variable domain, completed using reference TRBV7-2 and TRBJ2-2, is GAGVSQSPSNKVTEKGKDVELRCDPISGHTALYWYRQSLGQGLEFLIYFQGNSAPDKSGLPSDRFSAERTGGSVSTLTIQRTQQEDSAVYLCASSPDTGELFFGEGSRLTVL.

V usage is TRBV6-7 and J usage is TRBJ2-1; the D gene is possibly TRBD1 (7 bases). TRBV6-7 counts as an open reading frame of uncertain function. Deletions cut 9 bases from V and 6 bases from J, with 21 bases between. This CDR3 contains 15 residues. CDR3 nucleotides: TGTGCCAGTCTAGCGAGAAGGGGGCTCCCCAATGAGCAGTTCTTC. Protein product: CASLARRGLPNEQFF.

This clonotype has just a few counts. The chain carries TRBV28 and TRBJ1-2; D might be TRBD1 (5 bases). The germline gives CDR1 MDHEN, CDR2 SYDVKM. Trimming pared 6 bases from V and 9 bases from J, leaving 17 bases between. This CDR3 spans 13 amino acids. The CDR3 loop reads CASRPQGVGSYTF. The CDR3 DNA sequence: TGTGCCAGCAGGCCCCAGGGTGTCGGAAGCTACACCTTC.

The rearrangement joins TRBV7-2 to TRBJ1-6; the match to TRBD1 covers 10 bases. CDR3 length: 15 amino acids. Germline V lookup: CDR1 SGHTA, CDR2 FQGNSA. J was trimmed by 7 bases and V by 7 bases; bases with no gene match: 7. This CDR3 reads CASNGTGARNSPLHF. CDR3 coding DNA: TGTGCCAGCAACGGGACAGGGGCTAGGAATTCACCCCTCCACTTT.

This clonotype was counted only a few times. V and J are TRBV5-8 and TRBJ2-5; the D gene is possibly TRBD1 (5 bases). Trimming cost V 4 bases and J 0 bases, with 19 bases left between them. The CDR3 spans 17 residues. Germline V lookup: CDR1 SGHTS, CDR2 YDEGEE. The CDR3 region is CASSPDFLSRDQETQYF. CDR3 nucleotides: TGTGCCAGCAGCCCAGACTTCCTTAGCAGGGACCAAGAGACCCAGTACTTC.

V and J are TRBV6-1 and TRBJ2-1; possibly TRBD2 for D (5 bases). Between the trimmed V and J ends, which lost 8 bases and 4 bases, there was a span of 21 bases. The CDR3 has 16 amino acids. Germline CDR1 is MNHNS and CDR2 is SASEGT. The CDR3 region is CASGLPRGSAYNEQFF. Here the CDR3 DNA reads TGTGCCAGCGGACTTCCCCGCGGGTCTGCTTACAATGAGCAGTTCTTC.